This TCR beta chain was identified in a study of T cells after yellow fever vaccination. One entry per CDR3 protein results from TCRdb running MiXCR on the 5' RACE reads. Of hundreds of thousands of distinct CDR3 sequences in the sample, 10% to 15% are singletons; the top ten hold 14% to 15%. The V segment lost 4 bases and the J segment 2 bases; nucleotides outside the gene matches: 5. Per germline, CDR1 SGDLS and CDR2 YYNGEE. The CDR3 sequence is 15 residues long. This clonotype was sampled from a man aged 25 to 45 who received the YFV17D yellow fever vaccine. The rearrangement joins TRBV9 to TRBJ2-1, with TRBD2 matching 8 bases. The material sequenced was PBMCs, taken on the day of the yellow fever booster vaccination. CDR3 sequence: CASSPRGGTYNEQFF. The DNA of the CDR3 is TGTGCCAGCAGCCCCCGGGGGGGGACCTACAATGAGCAGTTCTTC. Full variable domain (outside the CDR3, taken from reference TRBV9 and TRBJ2-1): DSGVTQTPKHLITATGQRVTLRCSPRSGDLSVYWYQQSLDQGLQFLIQYYNGEERAKGNILERFSAQQFPDLHSELNLSSLELGDSALYFCASSPRGGTYNEQFFGPGTRLTVL.